These 11 T cell receptor beta chains came from one sample sequenced in a study of blood T cell repertoires in COVID-19 (TCRdb year 2020). Library preparation was by the immunoSEQ multiplex PCR assay. This is the immuneACCESS table as TCRdb keeps it, with only in-frame sequences that have V and J called. A part of the clones is gone; compared with another copy, unresolved V genes explain less than half, and the rest is unexplained. The sample table shows 95,000 to 150,000 clones, and less than 75% are seen once. 0.86% of the sample is held by the ten biggest clonotypes. The sample comprised peripheral blood. The receptors stem from a human donor with acute or convalescent COVID-19. The donor label of this sample is uncertain.

The chain joins TRBV28 to TRBJ2-7; 9 nucleotides agree with TRBD1. Germline CDR1 is MDHEN and CDR2 is SYDVKM. The CDR3 consists of 15 residues. Losses at the gene ends were 3 bases for V and 4 bases for J; bases not matched to a gene: 7. DNA for the CDR3: TGTGCCAGCAGTTTTCTCGGGACAGGGATATACGAGCAGTACTTC. It codes for CASSFLGTGIYEQYF.

The V gene is TRBV3-1 (or the pseudogene TRBV3-2), the J gene TRBJ2-3, with 12 bases that match TRBD2. Germline V gene lookup returns CDR1 LGHDT and CDR2 YNNKEL (reference sequence). The CDR3 sequence is 14 residues long. With V trimmed by 4 bases and J by 9 bases, 5 bases remained unmatched. The CDR3 region has the DNA TGTGCCAGCAGCCCCGGACTAGCGGGGATCACGCAGTATTTT. This gives the protein CASSPGLAGITQYF.

J is TRBJ2-2 and V is TRBV30; D is perhaps TRBD2 (6 bases). Germline CDR1 is GTSNPN and CDR2 is SVGIG (reference sequence). This CDR3 is 13 amino acids long. The V and J ends lost 3 bases and 1 base respectively, with 6 bases between them. CDR3 sequence reads: CAWRRENTGELFF. The CDR3 nucleotides read TGTGCCTGGAGGCGGGAGAACACCGGGGAGCTGTTTTTT.

This clone ranks as medium-sized. The chain has TRBV7-8 and TRBJ2-7; D is perhaps TRBD1 (6 bases). CDR3 length equals 14 residues. The germline V and J ends were trimmed by 4 bases and 2 bases, with 12 bases remaining between them. Germline V gives CDR1 SGHVS, CDR2 FQNEAQ. CDR3: CASSSTGSPYEQYF. In DNA form, the CDR3 reads TGTGCCAGCAGCTCTACAGGGAGCCCCTACGAGCAGTACTTC. Variable domain in full (rest from reference TRBV7-8 and TRBJ2-7): GAGVSQSPRYKVAKRGQDVALRCDPISGHVSLFWYQQALGQGPEFLTYFQNEAQLDKSGLPSDRFFAERPEGSVSTLKIQRTQQEDSAVYLCASSSTGSPYEQYFGPGTRLTVT.

The chain employs TRBV4-2 and TRBJ1-2; D not resolved. The CDR3 totals 16 residues. Germline-derived CDR1 and CDR2 are LGHNA and YNFKEQ. Trimming took 6 bases from V and 4 from J, leaving 21 bases between them. This CDR3 reads CASSLKAGGDGYGYTF. The CDR3, as DNA: TGTGCCAGCAGTCTCAAAGCGGGCGGAGATGGCTATGGCTACACCTTC.

The chain recombines TRBV29-1 with TRBJ2-7; 8 bases match TRBD2. V was pared by 4 bases and J by 6 bases, with 8 bases of the junction left unmatched. Germline CDR1 and CDR2: SQVTM and ANQGSEA. The CDR3 is 13 amino acids. The CDR3 bases are TGCAGCGTTGGAAGTGAGCGGGGGTTCGAGCAGTACTTC. Its protein product is CSVGSERGFEQYF.

V gene TRBV2 combines with J gene TRBJ1-5; D gene ambiguous. CDR1 is SNHLY and CDR2 is FYNNEI in the germline V gene. This CDR3 region has 14 residues. Trimming left V 4 bases short and J 4 bases short, with 11 bases between. CDR3 nucleotide sequence: TGTGCCAGCAGTGTTCGGCGGGAGAATCAGCCCCAGCATTTT. Amino acids: CASSVRRENQPQHF.

This chain uses TRBV12-5 with TRBJ1-5, with 7 bases aligning to TRBD1. With 6 bases clipped from V and 6 bases from J, the junction kept 8 bases outside the gene matches. Per germline, CDR1 LGHNT and CDR2 FRNRAP. This CDR3 contains 14 residues. The CDR3 nucleotides read TGTGCTAGTGGATCACAGGGGTCGCCTCAGCCCCAGCATTTT. Translating gives CASGSQGSPQPQHF.

In this sample, this clone turned up a few times. The V call is TRBV7-9, the J call TRBJ2-2; a weak D match, TRBD1 (5 bases). V gave up 8 bases and J gave up 6 bases, with 10 bases separating them. Per the germline V gene, CDR1 is SEHNR and CDR2 is FQNEAQ (reference sequence). This CDR3 spans 12 amino acids. CDR3 residues: CASVRGSGELFF. The CDR3 DNA follows: TGTGCCAGCGTTAGGGGATCCGGGGAGCTGTTTTTT. Full variable domain (rest looked up from reference TRBV7-9 and TRBJ2-2): DTGVSQNPRHKITKRGQNVTFRCDPISEHNRLYWYRQTLGQGPEFLTYFQNEAQLEKSRLLSDRFSAERPKGSFSTLEIQRTEQGDSAMYLCASVRGSGELFFGEGSRLTVL.

Many counts were recorded for this clone. V and J are TRBV3-1 (or the pseudogene TRBV3-2) and TRBJ2-3; 15 nucleotides agree with TRBD2. CDR3 length: 18 residues. J lost 3 bases, V lost 4 bases, and 8 bases had no gene match. Germline V gives CDR1 LGHDT, CDR2 YNNKEL (reference sequence). The chain's CDR3 is CASSPYGLAGGQTDTQYF. The CDR3, as DNA: TGTGCCAGCAGCCCGTACGGACTAGCGGGGGGGCAGACAGATACGCAGTATTTT.

The chain joins TRBV4-1 to TRBJ2-2, with D perhaps TRBD2 (7 bases). This CDR3 comprises 16 residues. Trimming cost V 2 bases and J 5 bases, with 15 bases left between them. Germline lookup yields CDR1 MGHRA and CDR2 YSYEKL. The CDR3 loop is CASSQWGGGWTGELFF. CDR3 in DNA: TGCGCCAGCAGCCAATGGGGGGGCGGATGGACCGGGGAGCTGTTTTTT.